The next 11 T cell receptor beta chains were all read from a single sample in a study of blood T cells in healthy people across ages. A J-beta primer mix and a sample-barcoded 5' primer were used in a second PCR of roughly 6 to 12 cycles. TCRdb passed the 5' RACE reads through MiXCR, listing each CDR3 protein once. The table records around 800,000 distinct CDR3 sequences, around 24% of them present only once. Another study also made use of these data, one on T cells of mothers and their children.

Sequencing used blood. The receptors were gathered from a boy aged 10-17 years in good health.

This CDR3 reads CASSLLAAIYPDTQYF. The DNA for the CDR3 is TGTGCCAGCAGTTTGTTGGCCGCTATATACCCAGATACGCAGTATTTT. V gene TRBV12-3 or TRBV12-4 combines with J gene TRBJ2-3; D unclear. The length of the CDR3 is 16 residues. The V end lost 3 bases, the J end lost 4 bases, and 17 bases lay between the germline ends.

V gene TRBV18 combines with J gene TRBJ2-7; 8 nucleotides line up with TRBD1. In germline, CDR1 is KGHSH, CDR2 LQKENI. V was pared by 5 bases and J by 0 bases, with 9 bases of the junction left unmatched. The CDR3 contains 16 residues. CDR3 bases: TGTGCCAGCTCAACGGTGACAGGGGCAAGCTCCTACGAGCAGTACTTC. The encoded protein is CASSTVTGASSYEQYF.

V is TRBV12-3 or TRBV12-4 and J is TRBJ2-7; 10 nucleotides align to TRBD1. Germline trimming cut 2 bases from V and 4 bases from J; bases unmatched to any gene: 5. The CDR3 loop spans 15 amino acids. The CDR3 nucleotides read TGTGCCAGCAGTTTAAGGCCGGGACAGGGGTACGAGCAGTACTTC. Its protein is CASSLRPGQGYEQYF.

Note on this clonotype: With a much larger clone just one base away, this may be a read error. The chain employs TRBV20-1 and TRBJ1-2; TRBD1 matches at 7 bases. Germline V lookup: CDR1 DFQATT, CDR2 SNEGSKA (reference sequence). CDR3 length equals 14 residues. CDR3 DNA: TGCAGTGCTAGAGATCCCGGGACAGAGTATGGCCACACCTTC. This gives the protein CSARDPGTEYGHTF.

V and J are TRBV5-6 and TRBJ2-5, with 11 positions matching TRBD1. The end of the DNA is better explained by TRBJ2-1, so the J call may be wrong. This CDR3 has 13 amino acids. The germline CDR1 and CDR2 sequences are SGHDT and YYEEEE. CDR3 nucleotide sequence: TGTGCCAGCAGCGGGGACAGGGGGTGGGAGCAGTTCTTC. Translated, it gives CASSGDRGWEQFF.

This clonotype has only a few counts. This sequence joins TRBV29-1 and TRBJ2-7; 7 nucleotides agree with TRBD1. Trimming removed 0 bases from V and 3 bases from J; junction bases left unmatched: 11. The CDR3 runs to 16 residues. CDR1 SQVTM and CDR2 ANQGSEA come from the germline V gene. CDR3: CSVEDQHDRVLYEQYF. In DNA, the CDR3 is TGCAGCGTTGAAGATCAACACGACAGGGTTCTCTACGAGCAGTACTTC.

This clonotype appeared a few times. The chain links TRBV5-1 to TRBJ2-7; TRBD2 aligns across 7 bases. The germline V gene has CDR1 SGHRS and CDR2 YFSETQ. The CDR3 spans 15 residues. V was clipped by 4 bases and J by 1 base; unmatched bases: 8. The CDR3, as DNA: TGCGCCAGCAGCACCGGGACTACGGGATCCTACGAGCAGTACTTC. Translation: CASSTGTTGSYEQYF.

This chain connects TRBV7-2 to TRBJ1-2; the D is unclear. V lost 9 bases to trimming and J lost 7 bases, with 21 bases between them. This CDR3 has 14 residues. Germline CDR1 and CDR2: SGHTA and FQGNSA. CDR3 loop: CASSPLPQRGGYTF. The CDR3, as DNA: TGTGCCAGTAGCCCCCTCCCGCAGCGGGGTGGCTACACCTTC.

With respect to this clonotype: One end of the junction fails to match germline, which may point to a read error. V is TRBV27 and J is TRBJ2-7, with 8 bases aligning to TRBD2. CDR3 length equals 17 residues. Germline V CDR1 and CDR2: MNHEY, SMNVEV (reference sequence). The CDR3 sequence is CACSLLLRRGGVYEQYF. In nucleotides, the CDR3 is TGTGCCTGCAGTTTGCTACTTCGTCGGGGGGGAGTCTACGAGCAGTACTTC.

This clonotype showed up just a few times. V and J are TRBV7-9 and TRBJ2-1; D is possibly TRBD1 or TRBD2 (5 bases each). This CDR3 is 15 amino acids long. CDR1 SEHNR and CDR2 FQNEAQ come from the germline V gene (reference sequence). V was pared by 3 bases and J by 6 bases, with 15 bases between. The CDR3 sequence: CASSFSGAGCNEQFF. CDR3 nucleotides: TGTGCCAGCAGCTTTTCTGGGGCGGGCTGCAATGAGCAGTTCTTC.

In this sample, this clonotype turned up a few times. The chain joins TRBV19 to TRBJ1-1; no definite D call. The germline V gene has CDR1 LNHDA and CDR2 SQIVND (reference sequence). Between the trimmed V and J ends, which lost 6 bases and 1 base, there was a span of 9 bases. The CDR3 contains 13 residues. Written as DNA, the CDR3 is TGTGCCAGTAGCCGAGCCAGGAACACTGAAGCTTTCTTT. The encoded protein is CASSRARNTEAFF.